Included here is one T cell receptor (beta chain) sequence, with context. Its antigen remains unknown. Per germline, CDR1 MGHRA and CDR2 YSYEKL. V lost 4 bases and J lost 4; bases outside the gene matches: 11. The CDR3 sequence is 16 residues long. This sample is part of a study of post-analysis software for immune sequencing data. Overall study context: Disease trajectories encompassed relapsing-remitting, secondary progressive and progressive-relapsing multiple sclerosis. Overall study findings and caveats: Under F measure analysis, samples from one preparation batch co-clustered strongly. Relative to controls, patients had five TRBV segments at higher frequency, with TRBV5-6, TRBV5-1 and TRBV20-1 among these. When compared against controls, multiple sclerosis patients showed significantly lower normalized Chao1 diversity.

Carried by the TCR beta cDNA libraries were unique molecular identifiers. The authors obtained 500,000 to 600,000 cDNA molecules from approximately 1 to 10 million T cells. TCRdb used MiXCR to reprocess the PCR reads, holding one entry per CDR3 protein. This sample has 550,000 to 700,000 distinct CDR3 sequences, with about 44% found just once. Specimen: blood. This TCR was sampled from a girl aged 5-17 years with multiple sclerosis. This chain uses TRBV4-1 with TRBJ2-3; 7 bases are shared with TRBD2. The CDR3 DNA is TGCGCCAGCAGCCCCATAAGCGGGATTTCTCCAGATACGCAGTATTTT. As protein: CASSPISGISPDTQYF.